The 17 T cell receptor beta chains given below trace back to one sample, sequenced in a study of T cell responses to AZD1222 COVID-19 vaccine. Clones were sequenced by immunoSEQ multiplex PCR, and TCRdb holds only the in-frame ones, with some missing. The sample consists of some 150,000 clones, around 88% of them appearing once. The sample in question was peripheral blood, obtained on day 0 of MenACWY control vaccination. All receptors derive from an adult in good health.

The CDR3 DNA follows: TGTGCCAGCAACCCGCGCGGGCGGGAAACCGGGGAGCTGTTTTTT. Amino acids: CASNPRGRETGELFF. This chain joins TRBV6-5 and TRBJ2-2; tentatively, D is TRBD2 (6 bases). CDR1 is MNHEY and CDR2 is SVGAGI in the germline V gene. This CDR3 contains 15 residues. Trimming cost V 7 bases and J 5 bases, with 17 bases left between them.

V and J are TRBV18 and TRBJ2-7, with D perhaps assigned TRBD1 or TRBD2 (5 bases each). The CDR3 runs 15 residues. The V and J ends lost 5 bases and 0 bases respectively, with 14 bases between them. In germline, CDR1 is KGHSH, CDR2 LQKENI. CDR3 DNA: TGTGCCAGCTCATCCACCGGGACGGCCTCCTACGAGCAGTACTTC. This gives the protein CASSSTGTASYEQYF.

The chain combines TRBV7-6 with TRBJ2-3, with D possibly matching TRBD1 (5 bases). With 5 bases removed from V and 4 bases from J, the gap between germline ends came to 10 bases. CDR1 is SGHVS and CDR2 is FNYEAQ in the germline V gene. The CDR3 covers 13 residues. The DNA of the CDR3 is TGTGCCAGCAGCCGCGTAGGGGCAGATACGCAGTATTTT. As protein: CASSRVGADTQYF.

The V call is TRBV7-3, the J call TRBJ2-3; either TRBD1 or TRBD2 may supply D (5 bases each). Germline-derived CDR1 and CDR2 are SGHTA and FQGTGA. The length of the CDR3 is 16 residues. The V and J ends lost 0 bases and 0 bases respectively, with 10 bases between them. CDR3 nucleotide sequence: TGTGCCAGCAGCTTAACTCCGGGGCAGAGCACAGATACGCAGTATTTT. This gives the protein CASSLTPGQSTDTQYF.

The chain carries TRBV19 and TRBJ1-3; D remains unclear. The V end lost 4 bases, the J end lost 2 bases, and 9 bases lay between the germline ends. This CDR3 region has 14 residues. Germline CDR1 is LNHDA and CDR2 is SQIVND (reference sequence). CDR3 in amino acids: CASSTSRTGNTIYF. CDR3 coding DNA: TGTGCCAGTAGTACGTCACGAACTGGAAACACCATATATTTT.

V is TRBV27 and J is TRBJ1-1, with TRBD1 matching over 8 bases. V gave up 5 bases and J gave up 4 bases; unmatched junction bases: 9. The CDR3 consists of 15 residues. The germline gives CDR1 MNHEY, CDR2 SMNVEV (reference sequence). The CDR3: CASSLAGGAGTEAFF. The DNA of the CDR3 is TGTGCCAGCAGTCTCGCAGGGGGCGCCGGCACTGAAGCTTTCTTT.

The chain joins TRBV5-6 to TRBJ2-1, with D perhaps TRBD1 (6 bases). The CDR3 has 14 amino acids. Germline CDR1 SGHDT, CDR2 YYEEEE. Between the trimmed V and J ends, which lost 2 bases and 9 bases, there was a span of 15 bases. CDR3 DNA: TGTGCCAGCAGCTTTTGGTGGGGGCACGCTGAGCAGTTCTTC. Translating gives CASSFWWGHAEQFF.

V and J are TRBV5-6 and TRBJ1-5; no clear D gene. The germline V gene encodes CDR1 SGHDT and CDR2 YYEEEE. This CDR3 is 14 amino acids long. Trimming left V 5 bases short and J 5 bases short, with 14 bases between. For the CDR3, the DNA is TGTGCCAGCAGTTCTGGTGGGAGTTATCAGCCCCAGCATTTT. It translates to CASSSGGSYQPQHF. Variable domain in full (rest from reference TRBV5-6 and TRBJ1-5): DAGVTQSPTHLIKTRGQQVTLRCSPKSGHDTVSWYQQALGQGPQFIFQYYEEEERQRGNFPDRFSGHQFPNYSSELNVNALLLGDSALYLCASSSGGSYQPQHFGDGTRLSIL.

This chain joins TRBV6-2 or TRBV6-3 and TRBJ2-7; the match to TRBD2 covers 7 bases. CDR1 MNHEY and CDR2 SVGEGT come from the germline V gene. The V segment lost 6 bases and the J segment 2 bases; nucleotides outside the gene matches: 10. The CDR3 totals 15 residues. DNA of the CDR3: TGTGCCAGCAGCGTCAGCGGGGAGGGTCCCTACGAGCAGTACTTC. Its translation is CASSVSGEGPYEQYF.

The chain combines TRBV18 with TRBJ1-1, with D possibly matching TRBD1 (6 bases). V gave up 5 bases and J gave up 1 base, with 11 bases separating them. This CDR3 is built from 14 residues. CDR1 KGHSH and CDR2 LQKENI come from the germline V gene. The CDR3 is CASSVYRANTEAFF. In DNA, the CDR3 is TGTGCCAGCTCAGTATACAGGGCGAACACTGAAGCTTTCTTT. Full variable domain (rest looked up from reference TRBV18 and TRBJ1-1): NAGVMQNPRHLVRRRGQEARLRCSPMKGHSHVYWYRQLPEEGLKFMVYLQKENIIDESGMPKERFSAEFPKEGPSILRIQQVVRGDSAAYFCASSVYRANTEAFFGQGTRLTVV.

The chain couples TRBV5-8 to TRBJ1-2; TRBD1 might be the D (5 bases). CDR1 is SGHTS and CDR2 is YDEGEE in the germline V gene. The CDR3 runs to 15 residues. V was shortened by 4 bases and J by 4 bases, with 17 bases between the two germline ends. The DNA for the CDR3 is TGTGCCAGCAGCGCGGGGGGTACGGGAGCCTATGGCTACACCTTC. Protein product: CASSAGGTGAYGYTF.

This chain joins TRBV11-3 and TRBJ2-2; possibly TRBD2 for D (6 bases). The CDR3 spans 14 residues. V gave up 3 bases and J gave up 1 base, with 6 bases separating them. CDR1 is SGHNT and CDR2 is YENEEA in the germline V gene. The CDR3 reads CASSLGGNTGELFF. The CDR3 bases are TGTGCCAGCAGCTTGGGAGGGAACACCGGGGAGCTGTTTTTT.

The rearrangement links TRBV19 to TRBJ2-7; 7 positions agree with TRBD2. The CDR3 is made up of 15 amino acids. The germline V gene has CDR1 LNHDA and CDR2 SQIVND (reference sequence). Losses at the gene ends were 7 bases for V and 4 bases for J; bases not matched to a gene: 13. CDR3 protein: CASTNRAAGPYEQYF. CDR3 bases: TGTGCCAGTACCAATCGGGCAGCGGGGCCATACGAGCAGTACTTC.

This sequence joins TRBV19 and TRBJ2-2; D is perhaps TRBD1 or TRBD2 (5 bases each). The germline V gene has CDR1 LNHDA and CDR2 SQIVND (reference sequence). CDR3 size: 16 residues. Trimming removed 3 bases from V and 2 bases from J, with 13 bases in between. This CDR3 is CASSIWGRLNTGELFF. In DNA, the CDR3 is TGTGCCAGTAGTATCTGGGGACGGTTAAACACCGGGGAGCTGTTTTTT.

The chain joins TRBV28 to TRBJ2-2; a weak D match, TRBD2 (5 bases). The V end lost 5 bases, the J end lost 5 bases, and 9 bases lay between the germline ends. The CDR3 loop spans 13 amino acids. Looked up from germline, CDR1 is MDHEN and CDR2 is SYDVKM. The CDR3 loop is CASSPTSTGELFF. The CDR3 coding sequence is TGTGCCAGCAGTCCTACTAGTACCGGGGAGCTGTTTTTT.

CDR3 in DNA: TGTGCCAGCAGTGAATCGGGGACAGGGAATCTCCACGAGCAGTACTTC. Translating it yields CASSESGTGNLHEQYF. This sequence joins TRBV25-1 and TRBJ2-7, with 9 positions matching TRBD1. CDR3 length: 16 residues. V lost 1 base to trimming and J lost 5 bases; unmatched junction nucleotides: 9. Per the germline V gene, CDR1 is MGHDK and CDR2 is SYGVNS.

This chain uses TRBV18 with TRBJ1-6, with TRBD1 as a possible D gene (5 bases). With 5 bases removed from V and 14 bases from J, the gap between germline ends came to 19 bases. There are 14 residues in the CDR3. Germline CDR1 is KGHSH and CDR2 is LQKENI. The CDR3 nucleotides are TGTGCCAGCTCAACCCGGGACGGACCTAAGTCCCTCCACTTT. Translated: CASSTRDGPKSLHF.